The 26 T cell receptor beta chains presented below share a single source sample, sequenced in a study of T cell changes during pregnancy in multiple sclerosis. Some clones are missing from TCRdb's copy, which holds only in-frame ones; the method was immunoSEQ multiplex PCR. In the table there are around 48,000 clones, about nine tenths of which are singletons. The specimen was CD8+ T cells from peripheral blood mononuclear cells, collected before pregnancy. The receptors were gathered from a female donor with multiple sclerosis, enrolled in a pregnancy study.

The CDR3 reads CASSSSSQGPHYNEQFF. CDR3 sequence (DNA): TGTGCCAGCAGTTCCTCCTCACAGGGGCCCCACTACAATGAGCAGTTCTTC. The chain recombines TRBV27 with TRBJ2-1; 7 positions agree with TRBD1. CDR3 length: 17 residues. From germline, CDR1 is MNHEY and CDR2 SMNVEV (reference sequence). The ends lost 4 bases at V and 3 bases at J; junction bases unmatched: 12.

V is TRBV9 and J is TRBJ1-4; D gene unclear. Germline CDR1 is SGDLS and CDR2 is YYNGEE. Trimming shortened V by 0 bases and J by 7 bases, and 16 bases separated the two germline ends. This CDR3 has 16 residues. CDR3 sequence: CASSVDRGEDVEKLFF. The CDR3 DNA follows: TGTGCCAGCAGCGTAGATCGGGGAGAAGATGTTGAAAAACTGTTTTTT.

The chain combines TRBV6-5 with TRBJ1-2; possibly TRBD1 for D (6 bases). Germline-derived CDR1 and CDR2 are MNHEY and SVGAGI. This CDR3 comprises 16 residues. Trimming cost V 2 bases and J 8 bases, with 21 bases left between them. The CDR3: CASSYLTPRGYGGYTF. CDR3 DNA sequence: TGTGCCAGCAGTTACCTAACCCCGAGGGGGTACGGGGGCTACACCTTC.

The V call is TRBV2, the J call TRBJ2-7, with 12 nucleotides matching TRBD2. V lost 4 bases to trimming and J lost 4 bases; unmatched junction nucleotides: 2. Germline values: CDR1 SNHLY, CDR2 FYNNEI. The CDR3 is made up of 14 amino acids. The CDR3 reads CASSGLAGGYEQYF. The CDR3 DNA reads TGTGCCAGCAGTGGCCTAGCGGGGGGGTACGAGCAGTACTTC.

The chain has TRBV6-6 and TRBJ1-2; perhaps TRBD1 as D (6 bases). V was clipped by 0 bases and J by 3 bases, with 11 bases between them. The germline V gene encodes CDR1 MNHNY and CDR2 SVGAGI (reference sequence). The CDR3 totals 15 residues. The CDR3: CASSYSNAGDYGYTF. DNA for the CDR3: TGTGCCAGCAGTTACTCGAACGCAGGGGACTATGGCTACACCTTC.

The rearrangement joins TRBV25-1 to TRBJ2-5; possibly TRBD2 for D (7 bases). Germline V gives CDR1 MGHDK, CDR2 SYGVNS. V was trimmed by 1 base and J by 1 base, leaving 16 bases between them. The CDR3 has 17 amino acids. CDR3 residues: CASSESWGGGLQETQYF. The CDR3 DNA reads TGTGCCAGCAGTGAATCGTGGGGCGGGGGCCTCCAAGAGACCCAGTACTTC.

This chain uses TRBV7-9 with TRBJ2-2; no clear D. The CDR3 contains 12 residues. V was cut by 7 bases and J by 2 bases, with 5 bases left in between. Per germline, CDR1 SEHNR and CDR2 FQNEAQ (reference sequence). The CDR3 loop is CASTLNTGELFF. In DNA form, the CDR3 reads TGTGCCAGCACGTTAAACACCGGGGAGCTGTTTTTT.

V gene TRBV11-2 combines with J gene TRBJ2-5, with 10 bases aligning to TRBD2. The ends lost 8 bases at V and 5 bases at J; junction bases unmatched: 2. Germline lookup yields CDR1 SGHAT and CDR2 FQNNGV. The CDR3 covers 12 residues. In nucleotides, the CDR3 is TGTGCCAGCTCAGCGGGGGGGGAGACCCAGTACTTC. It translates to CASSAGGETQYF.

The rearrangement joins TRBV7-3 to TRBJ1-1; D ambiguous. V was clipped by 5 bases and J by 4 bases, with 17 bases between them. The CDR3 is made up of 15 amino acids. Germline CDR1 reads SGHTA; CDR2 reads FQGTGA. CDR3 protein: CASSPDAGGSTEAFF. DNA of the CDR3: TGTGCCAGCAGCCCCGACGCGGGTGGGAGCACTGAAGCTTTCTTT.

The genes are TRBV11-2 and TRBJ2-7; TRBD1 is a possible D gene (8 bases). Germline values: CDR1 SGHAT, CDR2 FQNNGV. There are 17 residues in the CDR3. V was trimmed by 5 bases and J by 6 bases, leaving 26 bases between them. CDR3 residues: CASSAWTGRDDLGEQYF. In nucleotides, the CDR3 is TGTGCCAGCAGCGCCTGGACAGGGAGGGATGACCTTGGCGAGCAGTACTTC. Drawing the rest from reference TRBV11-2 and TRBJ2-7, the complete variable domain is EAGVAQSPRYKIIEKRQSVAFWCNPISGHATLYWYQQILGQGPKLLIQFQNNGVVDDSQLPKDRFSAERLKGVDSTLKIQPAKLEDSAVYLCASSAWTGRDDLGEQYFGPGTRLTVT.

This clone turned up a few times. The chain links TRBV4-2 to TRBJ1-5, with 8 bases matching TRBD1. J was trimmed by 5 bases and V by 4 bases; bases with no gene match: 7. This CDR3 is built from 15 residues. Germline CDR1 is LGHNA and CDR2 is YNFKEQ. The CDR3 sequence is CASSLTSTGDQPQHF. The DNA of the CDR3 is TGTGCCAGCAGCCTGACCTCGACAGGGGATCAGCCCCAGCATTTT.

CDR3 coding DNA: TGTGCCAGCCCAACCCTCACAGGGGAGGAGACCCAGTACTTC. This encodes CASPTLTGEETQYF. The gene calls are TRBV2 and TRBJ2-5, with 7 bases that match TRBD1. Per the germline V gene, CDR1 is SNHLY and CDR2 is FYNNEI. This CDR3 region has 14 residues. With V trimmed by 8 bases and J by 5 bases, 11 bases remained unmatched. Filled out from reference TRBV2 and TRBJ2-5, the complete variable domain reads EPEVTQTPSHQVTQMGQEVILRCVPISNHLYFYWYRQILGQKVEFLVSFYNNEISEKSEIFDDQFSVERPDGSNFTLKIRSTKLEDSAMYFCASPTLTGEETQYFGPGTRLLVL.

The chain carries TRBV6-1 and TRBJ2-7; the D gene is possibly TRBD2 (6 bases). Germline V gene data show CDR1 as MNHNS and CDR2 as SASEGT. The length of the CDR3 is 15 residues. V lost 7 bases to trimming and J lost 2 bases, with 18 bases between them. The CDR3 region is CASTQGGGVAYEQYF. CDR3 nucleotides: TGTGCCAGCACCCAAGGAGGAGGGGTTGCCTACGAGCAGTACTTC.

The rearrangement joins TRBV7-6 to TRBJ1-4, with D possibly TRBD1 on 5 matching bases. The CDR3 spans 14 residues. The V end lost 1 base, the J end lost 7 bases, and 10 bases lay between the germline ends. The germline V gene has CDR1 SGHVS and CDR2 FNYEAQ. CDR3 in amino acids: CASSLVGGREKLFF. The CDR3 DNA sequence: TGTGCCAGCAGCTTAGTCGGGGGTCGTGAAAAACTGTTTTTT.

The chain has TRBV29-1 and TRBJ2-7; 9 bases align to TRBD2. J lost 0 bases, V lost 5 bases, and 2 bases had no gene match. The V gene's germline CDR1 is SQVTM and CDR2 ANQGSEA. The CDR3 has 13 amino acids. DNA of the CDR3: TGCAGCGTTAGCGGGGGGACCTCCTACGAGCAGTACTTC. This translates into CSVSGGTSYEQYF.

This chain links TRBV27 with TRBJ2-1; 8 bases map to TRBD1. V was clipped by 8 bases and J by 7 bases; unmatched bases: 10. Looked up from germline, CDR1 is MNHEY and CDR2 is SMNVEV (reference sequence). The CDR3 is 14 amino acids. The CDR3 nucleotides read TGTGCCAGCCAGACAGGGGCCCCAAGGAATGAGCAGTTCTTC. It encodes CASQTGAPRNEQFF.

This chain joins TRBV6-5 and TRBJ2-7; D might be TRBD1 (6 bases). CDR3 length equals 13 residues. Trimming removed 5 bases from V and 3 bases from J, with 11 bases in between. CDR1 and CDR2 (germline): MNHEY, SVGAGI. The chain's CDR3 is CASSKRQDYEQYF. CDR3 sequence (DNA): TGTGCCAGCAGTAAACGACAGGACTACGAGCAGTACTTC.

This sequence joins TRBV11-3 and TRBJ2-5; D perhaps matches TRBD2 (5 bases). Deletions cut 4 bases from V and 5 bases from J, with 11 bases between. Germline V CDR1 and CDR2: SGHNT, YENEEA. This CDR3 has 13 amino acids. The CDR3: CASSSRGEETQYF. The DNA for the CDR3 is TGTGCCAGCAGCTCCCGGGGAGAGGAGACCCAGTACTTC. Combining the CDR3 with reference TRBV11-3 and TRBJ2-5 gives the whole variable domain EAGVVQSPRYKIIEKKQPVAFWCNPISGHNTLYWYLQNLGQGPELLIRYENEEAVDDSQLPKDRFSAERLKGVDSTLKIQPAELGDSAVYLCASSSRGEETQYFGPGTRLLVL.

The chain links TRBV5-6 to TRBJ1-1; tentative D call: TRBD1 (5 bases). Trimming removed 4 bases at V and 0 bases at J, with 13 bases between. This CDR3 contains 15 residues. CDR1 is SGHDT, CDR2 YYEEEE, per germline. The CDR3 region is CASSQQVLLNTEAFF. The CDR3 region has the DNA TGTGCCAGCAGCCAACAGGTCTTACTGAACACTGAAGCTTTCTTT.

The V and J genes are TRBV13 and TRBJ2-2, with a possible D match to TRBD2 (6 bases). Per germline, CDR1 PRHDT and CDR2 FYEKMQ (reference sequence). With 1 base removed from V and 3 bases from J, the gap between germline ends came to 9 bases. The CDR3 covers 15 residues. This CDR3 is CASSLAGEYTGELFF. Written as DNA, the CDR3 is TGTGCCAGCAGCTTAGCGGGGGAGTACACCGGGGAGCTGTTTTTT.

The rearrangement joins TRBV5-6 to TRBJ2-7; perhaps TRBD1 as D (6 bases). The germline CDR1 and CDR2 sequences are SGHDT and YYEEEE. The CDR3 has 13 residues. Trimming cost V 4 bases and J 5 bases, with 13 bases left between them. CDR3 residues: CASSLGQSHEQYF. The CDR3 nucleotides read TGTGCCAGCAGCCTAGGACAGTCCCACGAGCAGTACTTC.

The CDR3 DNA is TGTGCCACCAGCATCCCCTCGTCCCCAGGGGGCATGCGAGCTTTCTTT. Translated, it gives CATSIPSSPGGMRAFF. V gene TRBV15 combines with J gene TRBJ1-1, with 8 positions matching TRBD1. The CDR3 has 16 residues. The germline gives CDR1 LNHNV, CDR2 YYDKDF (reference sequence). The junction had 17 bases not matched to a gene; V was cut back by 4 bases and J by 10 bases.

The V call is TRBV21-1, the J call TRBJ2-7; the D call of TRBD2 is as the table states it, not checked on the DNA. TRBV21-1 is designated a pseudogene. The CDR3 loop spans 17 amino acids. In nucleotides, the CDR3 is TGTGCCAGCAGCAAACGGCCTAGCGGGGGGGGATCCTACGAGCAGTACTTC. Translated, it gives CASSKRPSGGGSYEQYF.

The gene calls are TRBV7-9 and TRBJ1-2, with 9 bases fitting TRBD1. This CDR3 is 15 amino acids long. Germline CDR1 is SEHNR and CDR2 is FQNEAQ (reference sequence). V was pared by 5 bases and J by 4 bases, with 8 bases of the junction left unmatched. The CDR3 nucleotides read TGTGCCAGCAGCCCCTGGACAGGGGACGTCTATGGCTACACCTTC. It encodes CASSPWTGDVYGYTF.

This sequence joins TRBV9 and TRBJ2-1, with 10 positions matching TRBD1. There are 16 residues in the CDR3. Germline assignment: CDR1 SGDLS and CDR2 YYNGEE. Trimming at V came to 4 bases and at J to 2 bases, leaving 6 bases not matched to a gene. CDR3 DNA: TGTGCCAGCAGCACCTCCGGGACAGGGGCCTACAATGAGCAGTTCTTC. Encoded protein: CASSTSGTGAYNEQFF.

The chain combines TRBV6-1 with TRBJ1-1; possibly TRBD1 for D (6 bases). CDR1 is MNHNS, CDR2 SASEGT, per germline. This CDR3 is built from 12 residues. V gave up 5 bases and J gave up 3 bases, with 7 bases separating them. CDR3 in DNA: TGTGCCAGCAGTCCAGGGGACACTGAAGCTTTCTTT. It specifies CASSPGDTEAFF.